This TCR beta chain was captured in a study of blood T cell repertoires in COVID-19. Germline CDR1 SQVTM, CDR2 ANQGSEA. The CDR3 contains 15 residues. With V trimmed by 6 bases and J by 5 bases, 13 bases remained unmatched. Assay: immunoSEQ multiplex PCR; the TCRdb copy retains only in-frame clones and omits some. The sample includes around 400,000 clones, under 85% seen only once; the top ten take approximately 4.7%. The V call is TRBV29-1, the J call TRBJ2-5, with TRBD2 matching over 9 bases. The TCR sequence derives from a woman in her forties or fifties who had recovered from COVID-19. The specimen sequenced was PBMCs or T cells enriched from blood (not recorded which). The CDR3 spells CSVGGPGGRGETQYF. In nucleotides, the CDR3 is TGCAGCGTGGGGGGACCTGGCGGGAGGGGTGAGACCCAGTACTTC.